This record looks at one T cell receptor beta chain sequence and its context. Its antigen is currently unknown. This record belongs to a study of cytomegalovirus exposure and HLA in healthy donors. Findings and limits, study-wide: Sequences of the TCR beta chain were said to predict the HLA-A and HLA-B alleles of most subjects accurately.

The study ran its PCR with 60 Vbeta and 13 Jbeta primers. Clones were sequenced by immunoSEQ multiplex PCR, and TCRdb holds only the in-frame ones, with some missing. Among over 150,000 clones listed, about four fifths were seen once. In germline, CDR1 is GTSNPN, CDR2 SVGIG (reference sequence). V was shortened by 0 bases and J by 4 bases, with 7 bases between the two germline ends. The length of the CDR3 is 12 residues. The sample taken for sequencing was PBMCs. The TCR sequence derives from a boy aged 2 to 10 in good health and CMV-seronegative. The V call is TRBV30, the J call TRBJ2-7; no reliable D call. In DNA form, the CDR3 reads TGTGCCTGGAGTGTAACCAGGTACGAGCAGTACTTC. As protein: CAWSVTRYEQYF.